Presented here are 28 T cell receptor beta chains from one specimen sequenced in a study of radiation and T cells in renal cell carcinoma. Clones were read by immunoSEQ multiplex PCR, and TCRdb kept only the in-frame ones, dropping some. The sample records 100,000 to 150,000 clones, about four fifths being singletons. Regarding time point: baseline pretreatment blood. Treatment defined: 15 Gy SBRT to primary tumor, nephrectomy 4 weeks later. Sequencing used blood, obtained from a patient whose treatment included radiotherapy and nephrectomy. The receptors derive from a woman aged 55-70 years with renal cell carcinoma.

This clone was detected a few times. The chain couples TRBV28 to TRBJ1-2; no firm D call. Trimming stripped 3 bases from V and 4 bases from J, with 3 bases between. The CDR3 is 11 residues long. Germline-derived CDR1 and CDR2 are MDHEN and SYDVKM. The DNA of the CDR3 is TGTGCCAGCAGTTTTGCCTATGGCTACACCTTC. Amino acids: CASSFAYGYTF.

This clone appeared a single time. Other DNA sequences in this specimen translate into the identical CDR3. The chain uses TRBV7-2 and TRBJ2-3, with D uncertain. Germline loops: CDR1 SGHTA, CDR2 FQGNSA. This CDR3 is 13 amino acids long. Trimming shortened V by 5 bases and J by 0 bases, and 6 bases separated the two germline ends. As DNA, the CDR3 is TGTGCCAGCAGCCTGCCTAGCACAGATACGCAGTATTTT. Its protein product is CASSLPSTDTQYF.

The V and J genes are TRBV7-9 and TRBJ2-1, with D perhaps TRBD2 (5 bases). CDR3 size: 14 residues. CDR1 is SEHNR, CDR2 FQNEAQ, per germline (reference sequence). The ends were cut back, 5 bases at V and 6 bases at J, with 14 bases in the middle. The CDR3 region has the DNA TGTGCCAGCAGCCCTTTGGCAGGAGGCAATGAGCAGTTCTTC. The encoded protein is CASSPLAGGNEQFF.

The rearrangement joins TRBV6-1 to TRBJ2-3; 14 bases fit TRBD2. This CDR3 has 15 amino acids. Germline V lookup: CDR1 MNHNS, CDR2 SASEGT. The J segment lost 5 bases and the V segment lost 6 bases, leaving 4 bases of the junction unmatched. This chain's CDR3 is CASSRLAGGVDTQYF. CDR3 coding DNA: TGTGCCAGCAGCCGACTAGCGGGAGGGGTAGATACGCAGTATTTT.

This CDR3 is CASSFTLAGGQETQYF. CDR3 nucleotides: TGTGCCAGCAGTTTCACACTAGCGGGGGGGCAAGAGACCCAGTACTTC. The chain employs TRBV6-5 and TRBJ2-5; the match to TRBD2 covers 13 bases. This CDR3 spans 16 amino acids. Germline V gene sequence: CDR1 MNHEY, CDR2 SVGAGI. The ends lost 4 bases at V and 2 bases at J; junction bases unmatched: 4.

The gene calls are TRBV7-9 and TRBJ1-5, with D possibly matching TRBD1 (5 bases). CDR1 and CDR2 (germline): SEHNR, FQNEAQ (reference sequence). The CDR3 contains 18 residues. Trimming left V 0 bases short and J 0 bases short, with 15 bases between. The CDR3 loop is CASSLALGRDDSNQPQHF. In nucleotides, the CDR3 is TGTGCCAGCAGCTTAGCGTTAGGCAGGGACGATAGCAATCAGCCCCAGCATTTT.

The J gene is TRBJ1-4, the V gene TRBV11-2; D is uncertain. The V and J ends lost 5 bases and 6 bases respectively, with 16 bases between them. Looked up from germline, CDR1 is SGHAT and CDR2 is FQNNGV. This CDR3 contains 15 residues. As DNA, the CDR3 is TGTGCCAGCAGCCCTCAGTTGAGTCAGGATGAAAAACTGTTTTTT. Its protein product is CASSPQLSQDEKLFF.

J is TRBJ1-1 and V is TRBV19; no definite D call. The length of the CDR3 is 16 residues. Germline assignment: CDR1 LNHDA and CDR2 SQIVND (reference sequence). V lost 7 bases and J lost 1, with 19 bases in between. The CDR3 region is CASTLDKGWPNTEAFF. CDR3 DNA: TGTGCCAGTACCTTAGATAAAGGGTGGCCGAACACTGAAGCTTTCTTT.

The chain couples TRBV13 to TRBJ2-5; TRBD1 matches 8 bases. Germline CDR1 PRHDT, CDR2 FYEKMQ (reference sequence). This CDR3 spans 14 amino acids. Trimming at V came to 5 bases and at J to 5 bases, leaving 7 bases not matched to a gene. The CDR3 loop is CASSARGLGETQYF. The DNA for the CDR3 is TGTGCCAGCAGCGCCAGGGGGCTTGGCGAGACCCAGTACTTC.

V and J are TRBV4-2 and TRBJ2-3, with D possibly TRBD2 on 5 matching bases. This CDR3 spans 14 amino acids. CDR1 LGHNA and CDR2 YNFKEQ come from the germline V gene. Trimming left V 4 bases short and J 3 bases short, with 11 bases between. The CDR3 spells CASSPSGGTDTQYF. The CDR3 DNA sequence: TGTGCCAGCAGCCCAAGCGGCGGGACAGATACGCAGTATTTT.

The chain links TRBV5-1 to TRBJ2-7, with D possibly TRBD2 on 6 matching bases. Germline V lookup: CDR1 SGHRS, CDR2 YFSETQ. V dropped 0 bases and J dropped 0 bases, with 7 bases sitting between them. The CDR3 totals 14 residues. The CDR3: CASSLGGISYEQYF. The CDR3 DNA sequence: TGCGCCAGCAGCTTGGGCGGGATCTCCTACGAGCAGTACTTC.

The chain uses TRBV5-1 and TRBJ2-1; D could derive from TRBD1 or TRBD2 (5 bases each). V dropped 4 bases and J dropped 6 bases, with 14 bases sitting between them. The CDR3 has 14 amino acids. In germline, CDR1 is SGHRS, CDR2 YFSETQ. CDR3 DNA sequence: TGCGCCAGCAGCCCGGGTGGGGCGGGCAATGAGCAGTTCTTC. It specifies CASSPGGAGNEQFF.

In regard to this clone: Other nucleotide sequences from this sample produce the same CDR3. V gene TRBV9 combines with J gene TRBJ2-1; 7 bases agree with TRBD2. CDR1 and CDR2 from the germline V gene are SGDLS and YYNGEE. This CDR3 spans 11 amino acids. J gave up 9 bases and V 4 bases, and 1 base lay outside the gene matches. CDR3 coding DNA: TGTGCCAGCAGCCCGGGGGGTGAGCAGTTCTTC. This translates into CASSPGGEQFF.

The J gene is TRBJ1-1, the V gene TRBV6-6; 11 nucleotides match TRBD1. The germline V gene encodes CDR1 MNHNY and CDR2 SVGAGI (reference sequence). This CDR3 contains 16 residues. Trimming took 6 bases from V and 4 from J; bases not matched to a gene: 10. CDR3 bases: TGTGCCAGCAGCCACCGGGACAGGGGGATTACCACTGAAGCTTTCTTT. Encoded protein: CASSHRDRGITTEAFF.

The chain has TRBV10-3 and TRBJ1-3; possibly TRBD1 for D (5 bases). This CDR3 comprises 14 residues. Germline loops: CDR1 ENHRY, CDR2 SYGVKD. Trimming stripped 2 bases from V and 4 bases from J, with 9 bases between. The CDR3 coding sequence is TGTGCCATCAGTGAGGGGACCCGAGGAAACACCATATATTTT. This sequence encodes CAISEGTRGNTIYF.

The chain links TRBV19 to TRBJ2-5; D may be TRBD2 (5 bases). CDR1 and CDR2 from the germline V gene are LNHDA and SQIVND (reference sequence). Trimming pared 5 bases from V and 1 base from J, leaving 8 bases between. The CDR3 covers 13 residues. CDR3 region: CASSPGIQETQYF. CDR3 nucleotides: TGTGCCAGTAGTCCCGGGATCCAAGAGACCCAGTACTTC.

The genes are TRBV9 and TRBJ2-1; D ambiguous. Trimming took off 0 bases at V and 7 bases at J, with 5 bases between the two ends. This CDR3 is 12 amino acids long. The V gene's germline CDR1 is SGDLS and CDR2 YYNGEE. The CDR3 region is CASSVDVNEQFF. The CDR3 nucleotides read TGTGCCAGCAGCGTAGATGTGAATGAGCAGTTCTTC.

The chain recombines TRBV19 with TRBJ2-1; TRBD2 matches at 11 bases. V lost 11 bases to trimming and J lost 6 bases; unmatched junction nucleotides: 6. CDR3 size: 13 residues. From germline, CDR1 is LNHDA and CDR2 SQIVND (reference sequence). Here the CDR3 reads CACTGTSGNEQFF. DNA of the CDR3: TGTGCCTGTACCGGGACTAGCGGCAATGAGCAGTTCTTC.

The V and J genes are TRBV18 and TRBJ1-1; a weak D match, TRBD1 (6 bases). Germline assignment: CDR1 KGHSH and CDR2 LQKENI. The V end was cut by 1 base, the J end by 3 bases, with 12 bases between. The CDR3 is made up of 15 amino acids. CDR3 nucleotides: TGTGCCAGCTCACCACGGACAGACCAAGACACTGAAGCTTTCTTT. It is translated as CASSPRTDQDTEAFF.

V is TRBV6-1 and J is TRBJ2-1; the D gene is possibly TRBD2 (6 bases). V was trimmed by 8 bases and J by 9 bases, leaving 17 bases between them. This CDR3 is 13 amino acids long. Germline CDR1 reads MNHNS; CDR2 reads SASEGT. DNA of the CDR3: TGTGCCAGCTGGAGGGAACAGCACGCTGAGCAGTTCTTC. It encodes CASWREQHAEQFF.

The chain joins TRBV4-2 to TRBJ2-1; a weak D match, TRBD2 (6 bases). Trimming took 1 base from V and 5 from J, leaving 15 bases between them. Germline V gene lookup returns CDR1 LGHNA and CDR2 YNFKEQ. The CDR3 consists of 16 residues. Here the CDR3 DNA reads TGTGCCAGCAGCCAAGCGGGGGAGGATTGGGACAATGAGCAGTTCTTC. As protein: CASSQAGEDWDNEQFF.

The chain carries TRBV19 and TRBJ1-5, with 7 nucleotides matching TRBD1. The length of the CDR3 is 17 residues. J gave up 0 bases and V 1 base, and 6 bases lay outside the gene matches. Germline-derived CDR1 and CDR2 are LNHDA and SQIVND (reference sequence). CDR3 loop: CASSIVRGQNSNQPQHF. The CDR3 bases are TGTGCCAGTAGTATAGTTAGGGGGCAAAATAGCAATCAGCCCCAGCATTTT.

This clone was observed once. This chain connects TRBV19 to TRBJ1-5; D is possibly TRBD1 (6 bases). The CDR3 is 14 amino acids. The germline CDR1 and CDR2 sequences are LNHDA and SQIVND (reference sequence). V was trimmed by 6 bases and J by 7 bases, leaving 16 bases between them. The CDR3 is CASSQARGGQPQHF. CDR3 coding DNA: TGTGCCAGTAGCCAGGCCAGGGGAGGACAGCCCCAGCATTTT.

The chain recombines TRBV30 with TRBJ2-7; TRBD2 matches 11 bases. The ends lost 2 bases at V and 5 bases at J; junction bases unmatched: 8. CDR1 GTSNPN and CDR2 SVGIG come from the germline V gene (reference sequence). There are 15 residues in the CDR3. The CDR3: CAWSRKGLAGHEQYF. Written as DNA, the CDR3 is TGTGCCTGGAGTCGTAAAGGACTAGCGGGCCACGAGCAGTACTTC.

V usage is TRBV19 and J usage is TRBJ2-7; TRBD1 matches at 7 bases. The CDR3 sequence is 14 residues long. Germline CDR1 reads LNHDA; CDR2 reads SQIVND (reference sequence). With 2 bases clipped from V and 2 bases from J, the junction kept 3 bases outside the gene matches. The CDR3 DNA is TGTGCCAGTAGTATACGGGACAGAGCCTACGAGCAGTACTTC. Its protein is CASSIRDRAYEQYF.

This clone is a singleton in its sample. V is TRBV6-5 and J is TRBJ2-7; D is possibly TRBD2 (6 bases). Germline CDR1 MNHEY, CDR2 SVGAGI. Trimming left V 2 bases short and J 2 bases short, with 10 bases between. This CDR3 is 14 amino acids long. CDR3 bases: TGTGCCAGCAGTTACAAGGGACTTCCCTACGAGCAGTACTTC. As protein: CASSYKGLPYEQYF.

This clone appeared once. This chain connects TRBV2 to TRBJ2-7; 7 bases are a match to TRBD1. J was trimmed by 0 bases and V by 7 bases; bases with no gene match: 6. Germline V gene data show CDR1 as SNHLY and CDR2 as FYNNEI. The CDR3 length is 14 residues. Here the CDR3 DNA reads TGTGCCAGCAACCCGACAGGGAACTCCTACGAGCAGTACTTC. It codes for CASNPTGNSYEQYF.

About this clone itself: The sample has other DNA sequences that encode this CDR3 too. The CDR3 here is CASSWGQGNTEAFF. The CDR3 bases are TGTGCCAGCAGCTGGGGACAGGGGAACACTGAAGCTTTCTTT. V usage is TRBV7-9 and J usage is TRBJ1-1, with 9 bases aligning to TRBD1. Germline-derived CDR1 and CDR2 are SEHNR and FQNEAQ (reference sequence). The CDR3 is made up of 14 amino acids. V lost 4 bases and J lost 1; bases outside the gene matches: 1.